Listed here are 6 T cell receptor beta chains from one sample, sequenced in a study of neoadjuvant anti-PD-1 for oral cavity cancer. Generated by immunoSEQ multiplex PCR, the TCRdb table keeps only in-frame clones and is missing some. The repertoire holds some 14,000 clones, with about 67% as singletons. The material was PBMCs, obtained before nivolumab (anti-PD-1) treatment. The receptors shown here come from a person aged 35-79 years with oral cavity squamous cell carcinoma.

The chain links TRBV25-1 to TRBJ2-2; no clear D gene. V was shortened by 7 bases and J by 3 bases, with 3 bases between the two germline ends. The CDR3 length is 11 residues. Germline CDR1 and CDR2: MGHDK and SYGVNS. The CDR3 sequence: CASIDTGELFF. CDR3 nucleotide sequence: TGTGCCAGCATCGACACCGGGGAGCTGTTTTTT.

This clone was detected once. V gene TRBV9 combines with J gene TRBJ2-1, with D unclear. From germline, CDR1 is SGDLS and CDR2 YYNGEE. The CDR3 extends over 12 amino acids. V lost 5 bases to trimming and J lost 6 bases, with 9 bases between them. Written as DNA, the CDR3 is TGTGCCAGCAGTCAAATCTCCAATGAGCAGTTCTTC. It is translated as CASSQISNEQFF.

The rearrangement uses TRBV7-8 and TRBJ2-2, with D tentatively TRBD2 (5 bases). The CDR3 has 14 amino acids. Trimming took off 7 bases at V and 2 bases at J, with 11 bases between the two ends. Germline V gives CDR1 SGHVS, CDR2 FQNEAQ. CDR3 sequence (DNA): TGTGCCAGCACCCGTCGGGGTAACACCGGGGAGCTGTTTTTT. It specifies CASTRRGNTGELFF. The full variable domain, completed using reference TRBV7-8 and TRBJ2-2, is GAGVSQSPRYKVAKRGQDVALRCDPISGHVSLFWYQQALGQGPEFLTYFQNEAQLDKSGLPSDRFFAERPEGSVSTLKIQRTQQEDSAVYLCASTRRGNTGELFFGEGSRLTVL.

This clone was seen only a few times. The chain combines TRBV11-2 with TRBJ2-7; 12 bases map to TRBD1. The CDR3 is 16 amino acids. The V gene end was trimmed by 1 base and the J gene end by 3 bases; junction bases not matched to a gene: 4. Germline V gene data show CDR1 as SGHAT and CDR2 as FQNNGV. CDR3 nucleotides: TGTGCCAGCAGCTTAGTCCGGGACAGGGGGCTCTACGAGCAGTACTTC. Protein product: CASSLVRDRGLYEQYF.

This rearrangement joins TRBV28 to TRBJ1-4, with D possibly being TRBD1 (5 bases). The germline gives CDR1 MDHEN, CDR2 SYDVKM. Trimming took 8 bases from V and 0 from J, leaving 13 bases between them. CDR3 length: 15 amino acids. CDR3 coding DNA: TGTGCCAGCGCTGCTGGGGGAGCAACTAATGAAAAACTGTTTTTT. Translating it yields CASAAGGATNEKLFF.

The DNA for the CDR3 is TGTGCCAGCAGCGCCTTGAAAACAACTAATGAAAAACTGTTTTTT. Protein: CASSALKTTNEKLFF. This rearrangement joins TRBV5-6 to TRBJ1-4; unclear D gene. Per the germline V gene, CDR1 is SGHDT and CDR2 is YYEEEE. The CDR3 covers 15 residues. V shed 4 bases and J shed 0 bases, with 10 bases lying between them.